A selection of T cell receptor beta chains follows, all from one sample in a study of T cell repertoires in cytomegalovirus infection. Their antigens are not known. TCRdb itself ran the reads through MiXCR, one entry per CDR3 protein. The sample lists some 900,000 distinct CDR3 sequences, roughly 33% seen once, with over 10% in the top ten. This sample comprised cultured CD8+ T cells from PBMCs, obtained from culture after CMV antigen stimulation. These receptors were obtained from a human donor in good health (CMV status not recorded). Some clones in this sample may be carry-over from other donors' samples. Each CDR3 is given with its conserved first and last residue. The order of the fields is J gene, D gene, clone size, V gene, CDR3 length, CDR3 DNA, CDR3 protein. D genes are given only for firm matches. Size is stated for part of the rows, as once, few or many counts, or as a class when the clone is expanded.

>TRBJ2-1|-|-|TRBV19|15
TGTGCCAGTAGTATCCCACGTTGGGGGGAGGATGAGCAGTTCTTC
CASSIPRWGEDEQFF
>TRBJ1-1|-|-|TRBV19|14
TGTGTCAGTAGGGGCAGGCGGATGAACACTGAAGCTTTCTTT
CVSRGRRMNTEAFF
>TRBJ2-7|-|few|TRBV7-9|16
TGTGCCAGCAGCTTAGACCAGACAGGCTCCGCCAACGAGCAGTACTTC
CASSLDQTGSANEQYF
>TRBJ2-7|-|-|TRBV27|16
TGTGCCAGCAGTTTACGAGGGGCCCTAAGCACCTACGAGCAGTACTTC
CASSLRGALSTYEQYF
>TRBJ1-2|TRBD1|-|TRBV7-8|14
TGTGCCAGCAGCTTAGGAGGGACAGCCTATGGCTACATCTTC
CASSLGGTAYGYIF
>TRBJ2-1|TRBD2|-|TRBV6-5|16
TGTGCCAGCAGTTACTCTGAAGCGGGGGGCTACAATGAGCAGTTCTTC
CASSYSEAGGYNEQFF
>TRBJ1-2|TRBD1|many|TRBV7-9|15
TGTGCCAGCAGCCCGGACAGGGGGATATATAATGGCTACACCTTC
CASSPDRGIYNGYTF
>TRBJ1-3|-|many|TRBV7-2|15
TGTGCCAGCAGCTTAGGGGCATTCTCTGGAAACACCATATATTTT
CASSLGAFSGNTIYF
>TRBJ1-1|TRBD1|-|TRBV4-1|17
TGCGCCAGCAGCCAAGAGGGGGGGACAGCCGTGAACACTGAAGCTTTCTTT
CASSQEGGTAVNTEAFF
>TRBJ2-1|TRBD1|-|TRBV19|19
TGTGCCAGTAGTCAACCGACAGGGGGGTTTGTCGGCTCCTACAATGAGCAGTTCTTC
CASSQPTGGFVGSYNEQFF
>TRBJ1-1|-|-|TRBV6-2/TRBV6-3|20
TGTGCCAGCGCCTTACCCCCGGCCGGGGTAGAGGTAAAAGCGGACACTGAAGCTTTCTTT
CASALPPAGVEVKADTEAFF
>TRBJ2-3|-|-|TRBV3-1|14
TGTGCCAGCAGCCAAGAAGGAATATCAGATACGCAGTATTTT
CASSQEGISDTQYF
>TRBJ2-2|-|-|TRBV6-1|15
TGTGCCAGCAGTTACGGCCAGGGAAGTACCGGGGAGCTGTTTTTT
CASSYGQGSTGELFF
>TRBJ1-1|TRBD1|many|TRBV7-9|14
TGTGCCAGCAGCTTAGTTGGGACAGACCTCGAAGCTTTCTTT
CASSLVGTDLEAFF
>TRBJ1-1|-|-|TRBV19|14
TGTGCCAGTAGTTCACGTATCGCGCGAGTGGAAGCTTTCTTT
CASSSRIARVEAFF
>TRBJ1-6|-|-|TRBV12-3/TRBV12-4|13
TGTGCCAGCAGCCCCAGGGGCGGCGTGACCCTCCACTTT
CASSPRGGVTLHF
>TRBJ1-5|-|many|TRBV12-3/TRBV12-4|11
TGTGCCAGCAGTTTCGGACGGTTCCCGCATTTT
CASSFGRFPHF
>TRBJ1-1|-|many|TRBV6-5|14
TGTGCCAGCAGTTACAAGGCGTTCAACACTGAAGCTTTCTTT
CASSYKAFNTEAFF
>TRBJ1-2|TRBD1|-|TRBV9|16
TGTGCCAGCAGCGCCCCCGGGACAGGAGGCAACTATGGCTACACCTTC
CASSAPGTGGNYGYTF
>TRBJ1-4|-|-|TRBV9|13
TGTGCCAGCAGCTACGGGTCGGGCAAACAACTGTTTTTT
CASSYGSGKQLFF
>TRBJ1-4|-|-|TRBV2|10
TGTGCCAGCAGCGGGCATCGGGCCGTTTTT
CASSGHRAVF
>TRBJ1-2|-|-|TRBV12-3/TRBV12-4|15
TGTGCCAGCAGCACAGGCCCTGGAGACCACTATGGCTACACCTTC
CASSTGPGDHYGYTF
>TRBJ2-2|-|-|TRBV13|16
TGTGCCAGCAGTTCCCTCTGGAGTATCGGGACCGGGGAGCTGTTTTTT
CASSSLWSIGTGELFF
>TRBJ2-2|-|few|TRBV7-8|12
TGTGCCAGCAGCTTAGACTTGGTGGAGCTGTTTTTT
CASSLDLVELFF
>TRBJ2-5|-|few|TRBV18|13
TGTGCCAGCTCACCACCCTCACGGGAGACCCAGTACTTC
CASSPPSRETQYF
>TRBJ2-1|TRBD2|-|TRBV6-2/TRBV6-3|15
TGTGCCAGCAGTTTCTCCGGGACTAGCTTCAATGAGCAGTTCTTC
CASSFSGTSFNEQFF
>TRBJ2-1|TRBD2|many|TRBV7-2|15
TGTGCCAGCAGCTTTAGCGGGGGGCCCTACAATGAGCAGTTCTTC
CASSFSGGPYNEQFF
>TRBJ1-1|-|-|TRBV4-1|13
TGCGCCAGCAGCCAAGATGTTGCGGTTTTTGCTTTCTTT
CASSQDVAVFAFF
>TRBJ1-6|-|-|TRBV5-6|14
TGTGCCAGCAGCGCGGGACCTGGGGATTCACCCCTCCACTTT
CASSAGPGDSPLHF
>TRBJ2-2|-|-|TRBV9|16
TGTGCCAGCAGCCCACGGGACTCCCTGAACACCGGGGAGCTGTTTTTT
CASSPRDSLNTGELFF
>TRBJ2-1|TRBD2|-|TRBV24-1|19
TGTGCCACCAGTGATGGGAGCGGGGGGACGGATTGGGTATACAATGAGCAGTTCTTC
CATSDGSGGTDWVYNEQFF